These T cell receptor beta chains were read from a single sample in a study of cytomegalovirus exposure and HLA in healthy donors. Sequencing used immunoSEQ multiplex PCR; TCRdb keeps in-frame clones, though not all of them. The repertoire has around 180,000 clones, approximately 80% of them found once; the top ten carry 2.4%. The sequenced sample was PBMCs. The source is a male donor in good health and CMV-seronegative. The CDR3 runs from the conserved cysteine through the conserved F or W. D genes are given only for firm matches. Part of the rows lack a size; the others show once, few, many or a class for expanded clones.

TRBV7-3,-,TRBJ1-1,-,TGTGCCAGCAGCTTGGGTGGGCGTGGGACTGAAGCTTTCTTT,CASSLGGRGTEAFF
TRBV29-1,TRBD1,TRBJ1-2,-,TGCAGCACCTGGGACAGGGCTAACTATGGCTACACCTTC,CSTWDRANYGYTF
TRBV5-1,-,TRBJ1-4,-,TGCGCCAGCAGACAGGGTGGGGCAACTAATGAAAAACTGTTTTTT,CASRQGGATNEKLFF
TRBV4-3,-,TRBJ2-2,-,TGCGCCAGCAGCCAAGAGGACCTCGGTTTCAGGGCCGGGGAGCTGTTTTTT,CASSQEDLGFRAGELFF
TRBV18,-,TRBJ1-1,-,TGTGCCAGCTCACCAAAAAAAGGGGCGGTTGAAGCTTTCTTT,CASSPKKGAVEAFF
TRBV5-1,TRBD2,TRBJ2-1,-,TGCGCCAGCAGCTCACCCACGCGAACTAGCGGTGCCTACAATGAGCAGTTCTTC,CASSSPTRTSGAYNEQFF
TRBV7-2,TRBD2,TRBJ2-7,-,TGTGCCAGCAGCTTAGCGCCTAGCGGGGCGCTCTCCTACGAGCAGTACTTC,CASSLAPSGALSYEQYF
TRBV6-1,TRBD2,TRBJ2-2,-,TGTGCCAGCAGTGAAGCGCTTCAGTCTCGGGGGGGCACCGGGGAGCTGTTTTTT,CASSEALQSRGGTGELFF
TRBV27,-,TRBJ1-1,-,TGTGCCAGCAGTATCCTACCCAACACTGAAGCTTTCTTT,CASSILPNTEAFF
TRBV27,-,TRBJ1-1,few,TGTGCCAGCAGTTCCGAGGAACGGCTCGAAGCTTTCTTT,CASSSEERLEAFF
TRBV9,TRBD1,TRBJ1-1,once,TGTGCCAGCAGCGTACAGGGGGCGGCTGGAAAAACTGAAGCTTTCTTT,CASSVQGAAGKTEAFF
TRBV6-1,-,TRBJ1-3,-,TGTGCCAGCAGAACTCCGGCGAGGGGAAACACCATATATTTT,CASRTPARGNTIYF
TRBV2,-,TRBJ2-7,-,TGTGCCAGCAAGGCAGGCGTGAGCTCCTACGAGCAGTACTTC,CASKAGVSSYEQYF
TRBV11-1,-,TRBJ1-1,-,TGTGCCAGCAGCTTTGATGGGGGGGCACGTACTGAAGCTTTCTTT,CASSFDGGARTEAFF
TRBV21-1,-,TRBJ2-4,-,TGTGCCAGCAGCCGGGACAGGGTTCGTGCATGCGGTAACATTCAGTACTTC,CASSRDRVRACGNIQYF
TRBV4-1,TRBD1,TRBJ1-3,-,TGCGCCAGCAGCCAAGGGGGACAGCGAAACACCATATATTTT,CASSQGGQRNTIYF
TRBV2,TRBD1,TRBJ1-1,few,TGTGCCAGCAGGACAGGGCCCTATGAAGCTTTCTTT,CASRTGPYEAFF
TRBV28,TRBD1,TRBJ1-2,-,TGTGCCAGCAGGGGACAGGGGGCCCAAGCTTCTTCCCTCCCTTATGGCTACACCTTC,CASRGQGAQASSLPYGYTF
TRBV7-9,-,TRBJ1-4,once,TGTGCCAGCAGTCCGGGTGCAACTAATGAAAAACTGTTTTTT,CASSPGATNEKLFF
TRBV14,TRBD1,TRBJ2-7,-,TGTGCCAGCACCTCAGGGACAGAGCTCTACGAGCAGTACTTC,CASTSGTELYEQYF
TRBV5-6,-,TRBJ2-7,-,TGTGCCAGCAGCTCCCAGGCGCGCAGACACGTCTACGAGCAGTACTTC,CASSSQARRHVYEQYF
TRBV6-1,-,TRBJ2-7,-,TGTGCCAGCGAATGGGGGGAATACGAGCAGTACTTC,CASEWGEYEQYF
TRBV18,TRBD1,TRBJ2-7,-,TGTGCCAGCTCACCAGTCGCAGGGGGCGCCCCCTACGAGCAGTACTTC,CASSPVAGGAPYEQYF
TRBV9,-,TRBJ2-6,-,TGTGCCAGCAGCCCATTGAGCTCTGGGGCCAACGTCCTGACTTTC,CASSPLSSGANVLTF
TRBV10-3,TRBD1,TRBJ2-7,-,TGTGCCATCAGTCCCCGTTATGGGACAGAGGCTGACGAGCAGTACTTC,CAISPRYGTEADEQYF
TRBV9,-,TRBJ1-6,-,TGTGCCAGCAGCGTCGCCCTTGGGGCTCCAAGTACCCTCCACTTT,CASSVALGAPSTLHF
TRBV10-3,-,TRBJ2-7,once,TGTGCCATCAGTACGATCGGGTCCTCCTACGAGCAGTACTTC,CAISTIGSSYEQYF
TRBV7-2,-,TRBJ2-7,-,TGTGCCAGCAGCTTATCAGGGGTGAACGAGCAGTACTTC,CASSLSGVNEQYF
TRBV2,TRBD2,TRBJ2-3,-,TGTGCCAGCAGCGCCGGGACTAGCGCGCCCTTTAAGTATTTT,CASSAGTSAPFKYF
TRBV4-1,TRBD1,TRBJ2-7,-,TGCGCCAGCAGTCCTGGGCCAGGGGGATTTTACGAGCAGTACTTC,CASSPGPGGFYEQYF
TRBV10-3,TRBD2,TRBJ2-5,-,TGTGCCATCAGTGACCGGGGACTAGCGGAAGAGACCCAGTACTTC,CAISDRGLAEETQYF
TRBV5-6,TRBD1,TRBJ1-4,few,TGTGCCAGCAGGCCTCTGGGACAGAGTAATGAAAAACTGTTTTTT,CASRPLGQSNEKLFF
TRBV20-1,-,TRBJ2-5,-,TGCAGTACACGTCTTGGGACCCAGTACTTC,CSTRLGTQYF
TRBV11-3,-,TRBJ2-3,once,TGTGCCAGCAGCTTAAGGGGGAGAGATACGCAGTATTTT,CASSLRGRDTQYF
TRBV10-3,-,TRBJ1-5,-,TGTGCCATCAGTGTGAGCGGGGAAGGACAGCCCCAGCATTTT,CAISVSGEGQPQHF
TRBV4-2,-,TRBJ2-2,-,TGTGCCAGCAGCCAAGGGGCCAGAACGAACACCGGGGAGCTGTTTTTT,CASSQGARTNTGELFF
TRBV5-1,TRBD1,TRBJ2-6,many,TGCGCCAGCAGCTTGGCGGCAGGGGGCTCTGGGGCCAACGTCCTGACTTTC,CASSLAAGGSGANVLTF
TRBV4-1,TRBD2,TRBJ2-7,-,TGCGCCAGCAGCCTTGGACTAGCGGAGACCTTCTACGAGCAGTACTTC,CASSLGLAETFYEQYF
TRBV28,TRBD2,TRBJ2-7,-,TGTGCCAGCAGTACCCTTCTAGCGGGGGGGTTAACCTACGAGCAGTACTTC,CASSTLLAGGLTYEQYF
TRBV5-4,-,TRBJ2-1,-,TGTGCCAGCAGCCTCCCGGGAAATGAGCAGTTCTTC,CASSLPGNEQFF
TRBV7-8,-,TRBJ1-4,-,TGTGCCAGCAGCTTAAACAGCCTAAATGAAAAACTGTTTTTT,CASSLNSLNEKLFF
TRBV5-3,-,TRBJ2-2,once,TGTGCCAGAAGCTTGGCCCAGGGAACTACCGGGGAGCTGTTTTTT,CARSLAQGTTGELFF
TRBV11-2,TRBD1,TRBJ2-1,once,TGTGCCAGCAGCTTCCCAGGGGGCCCTTGGGATGAGCAGTTCTTC,CASSFPGGPWDEQFF
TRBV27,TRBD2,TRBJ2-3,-,TGTGCCAGCAGTTTTTTAGCGGGAGGGAGCACAGATACGCAGTATTTT,CASSFLAGGSTDTQYF
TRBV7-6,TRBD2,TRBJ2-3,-,TGTGCCAGCAGCCGTCTAGCGGGAGGGGGCCCAGATACGCAGTATTTT,CASSRLAGGGPDTQYF
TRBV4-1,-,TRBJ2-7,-,TGCGCCAGCAGCCCTGGGTTCCGGGGATTCGAGCAGTACTTC,CASSPGFRGFEQYF
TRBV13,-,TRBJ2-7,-,TGTGCCAGCAGCTCTCGACAGGCCTACGAGCAGTACTTC,CASSSRQAYEQYF
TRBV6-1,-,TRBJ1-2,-,TGTGCCAGCAGCCCAGGGGCTAACTATGGCTACACCTTC,CASSPGANYGYTF
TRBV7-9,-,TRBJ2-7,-,TGTGCCAGCAGCACAACGTCCTACGAGCAGTACTTC,CASSTTSYEQYF
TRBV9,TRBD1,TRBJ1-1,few,TGTGCCAGCAGCCCTCTTAGACAGGGAGACACTGAAGCTTTCTTT,CASSPLRQGDTEAFF
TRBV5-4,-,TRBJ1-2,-,TGTGCCAGCAGCCCAGGGAAGGATGGCTACACCTTC,CASSPGKDGYTF
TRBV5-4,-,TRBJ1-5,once,TGTGCCAGCAGCTTGGGCTTTCCTGGGAGAACGACAGGACCTAATCAGCCCCAGCATTTT,CASSLGFPGRTTGPNQPQHF
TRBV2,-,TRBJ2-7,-,TGTGCCAGCACCGAGACTAGACAGACTTACGAGCAGTACTTC,CASTETRQTYEQYF
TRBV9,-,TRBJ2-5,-,TGTGCCAGCAGCGTAGCCCCCTTGGGGCGCCAAGAGACCCAGTACTTC,CASSVAPLGRQETQYF
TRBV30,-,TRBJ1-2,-,TGTGCCTGGAGTTCCCTGACGGGCTATGGCTACACCTTC,CAWSSLTGYGYTF
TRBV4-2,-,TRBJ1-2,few,TGTGCCAGCAGCCAAGAGATAGGGGATGGGCGCGGCTACACCTTC,CASSQEIGDGRGYTF
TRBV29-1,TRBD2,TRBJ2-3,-,TGCAGCGTTGGGGAAGGTAGCGGGAGGACTAGCACAGATACGCAGTATTTT,CSVGEGSGRTSTDTQYF